This T cell receptor (beta chain) was retrieved from a study of regulatory T cells in long-lasting Graves disease. Time point given: newly diagnosed GD, antithyroid drugs for less than 3 months. Extracted RNA from PBMCs served as the source of the TCR library. Construction of the TCR beta libraries employed iRepertoire HTBI primers in conjunction with Arm-PCR of CDR3 regions. From the multiplex PCR reads, TCRdb called clonotypes with MiXCR, one entry per CDR3 protein. Of about 530,000 distinct CDR3 sequences in the sample, roughly 16% were seen once. The sample also formed part of further work on T cells in Graves' hyperthyroidism and ophthalmopathy.

This clonotype originated in a woman aged 40 to 65 with Graves disease. This material consisted of peripheral blood mononuclear cells (PBMCs), taken at new diagnosis, from a patient treated with antithyroid drugs.

CDR3 DNA: TGTGCCAGCAGCTTGAGTAGCAGTAGCACAGATACGCAGTATTTT. Its protein is CASSLSSSSTDTQYF. This chain joins TRBV7-9 and TRBJ2-3, with D unresolved. The germline V gene has CDR1 SEHNR and CDR2 FQNEAQ (reference sequence). The CDR3 spans 15 residues. V lost 3 bases and J lost 0, with 10 bases in between. The full variable domain, its missing parts supplied by reference TRBV7-9 and TRBJ2-3, is DTGVSQNPRHKITKRGQNVTFRCDPISEHNRLYWYRQTLGQGPEFLTYFQNEAQLEKSRLLSDRFSAERPKGSFSTLEIQRTEQGDSAMYLCASSLSSSSTDTQYFGPGTRLTVL.